The source of this T cell receptor beta chain is a study of blood T cell repertoires in COVID-19. Produced via immunoSEQ multiplex PCR; TCRdb's table is partial and in-frame only. The sample includes over 50,000 clones, 80% to 90% of them seen just once. In this sample, this clone turned up a few times. Germline V gives CDR1 SGHRS, CDR2 YFSETQ. The CDR3 length is 15 residues. Trimming cost V 7 bases and J 4 bases, with 18 bases left between them. Material: peripheral blood. This sequence was found in a human donor in a cohort sampled during active COVID-19. The chain has TRBV5-1 and TRBJ2-1; D gene unclear. CDR3 loop: CASSDSAPSYNEQFF. As DNA, the CDR3 is TGCGCCAGCTCCGACTCTGCACCTAGTTACAATGAGCAGTTCTTC.